The text below deals with one T cell receptor (beta chain). Its antigen is undetermined. The data are from a study of OX40 agonist ivuxolimab in advanced cancers. Looking at the study overall: A partial response was reached by three patients: one with hepatocellular carcinoma and two with cutaneous melanoma. Study-wide results and limits: Several nonresponders also turned out to have low normalized T-cell clonal expansion.

Measured with immunoSEQ multiplex PCR; TCRdb has only the in-frame clones, and not every one. Among under 60,000 clones listed, 88% were seen once. Germline V gene lookup returns CDR1 SEHNR and CDR2 FQNEAQ (reference sequence). CDR3 length: 13 residues. V was pared by 1 base and J by 4 bases, with 7 bases between. The sequence was obtained from an adult with an advanced solid tumor such as melanoma, head and neck, liver or kidney cancer. The specimen comprised CD4+ or CD8+ T cells sorted from blood, sampled in a trial of the OX40 agonist ivuxolimab. The genes are TRBV7-9 and TRBJ1-2; D not resolved. The CDR3 reads CASSLGAGYGYTF. The CDR3, as DNA: TGTGCCAGCAGCTTAGGGGCCGGCTATGGCTACACCTTC. The full variable domain, rest sourced from reference TRBV7-9 and TRBJ1-2, is DTGVSQNPRHKITKRGQNVTFRCDPISEHNRLYWYRQTLGQGPEFLTYFQNEAQLEKSRLLSDRFSAERPKGSFSTLEIQRTEQGDSAMYLCASSLGAGYGYTFGSGTRLTVV.